The 25 T cell receptor beta chains below come from one sample, sequenced in a study of T cell responses to AZD1222 COVID-19 vaccine. Here immunoSEQ multiplex PCR was the method, and the copy in TCRdb shows in-frame clones only, minus some. The table has 99,000 or so clones, approximately 90% seen once. The sample in question was peripheral blood, obtained on day 0 of AZD1222 vaccination. These receptor sequences come from an adult in good health.

The rearrangement joins TRBV30 to TRBJ1-4; tentative D call: TRBD1 (5 bases). Germline assignment: CDR1 GTSNPN and CDR2 SVGIG (reference sequence). Trimming cost V 4 bases and J 6 bases, with 15 bases left between them. The CDR3 is 14 amino acids. CDR3 amino acids: CAWTPAGGYEKLFF. Here the CDR3 DNA reads TGTGCCTGGACCCCGGCCGGGGGGTATGAAAAACTGTTTTTT.

The CDR3 region has the DNA TGTGCCAGCAGCCTTAAGCATGGCCAGCCCCAGCATTTT. Translating gives CASSLKHGQPQHF. This chain joins TRBV12-3 or TRBV12-4 and TRBJ1-5; D unresolved. The CDR3 is 13 amino acids. Trimming left V 6 bases short and J 7 bases short, with 13 bases between.

The chain couples TRBV27 to TRBJ2-7; 8 bases match TRBD2. V lost 6 bases to trimming and J lost 3 bases; unmatched junction nucleotides: 10. This CDR3 is 15 amino acids long. From germline, CDR1 is MNHEY and CDR2 SMNVEV (reference sequence). The CDR3 bases are TGTGCCAGCAGCCCACTAGCGGCTACCTTCTACGAGCAGTACTTC. It specifies CASSPLAATFYEQYF.

The sample holds a few counts of this clone. The chain couples TRBV10-3 to TRBJ2-1; tentative D call: TRBD2 (5 bases). This CDR3 contains 14 residues. V was shortened by 6 bases and J by 2 bases, with 11 bases between the two germline ends. Germline V CDR1 and CDR2: ENHRY, SYGVKD. The CDR3 is CAIREVATYNEQFF. The CDR3 coding sequence is TGTGCCATCAGGGAGGTAGCCACCTACAATGAGCAGTTCTTC.

The gene calls are TRBV30 and TRBJ1-1; D is uncertain. Germline values: CDR1 GTSNPN, CDR2 SVGIG (reference sequence). V was cut by 3 bases and J by 4 bases, with 18 bases left in between. The CDR3 is 15 residues long. The CDR3 DNA is TGTGCCTGGAGCTTCAACCTAATGGGTGGCACTGAAGCTTTCTTT. Its translation: CAWSFNLMGGTEAFF. Using reference TRBV30 and TRBJ1-1 for the parts outside the CDR3, the full variable domain is SQTIHQWPATLVQPVGSPLSLECTVEGTSNPNLYWYRQAAGRGLQLLFYSVGIGQISSEVPQNLSASRPQDRQFILSSKKLLLSDSGFYLCAWSFNLMGGTEAFFGQGTRLTVV.

The V call is TRBV10-2, the J call TRBJ2-7; the D gene is possibly TRBD2 (5 bases). This CDR3 comprises 14 residues. The V end lost 2 bases, the J end lost 6 bases, and 14 bases lay between the germline ends. Looked up from germline, CDR1 is WSHSY and CDR2 is SAAADI. Written as DNA, the CDR3 is TGCGCCAGCAGTGAGCTTACTAGTTTGGCCGAGCAGTACTTC. The encoded protein is CASSELTSLAEQYF.

Written as DNA, the CDR3 is TGTGCCAGCAGCTCAAATTGGGGAAACATGAACACTGAAGCTTTCTTT. It is translated as CASSSNWGNMNTEAFF. The V and J genes are TRBV27 and TRBJ1-1; unclear D gene. There are 16 residues in the CDR3. CDR1 and CDR2 (germline): MNHEY, SMNVEV (reference sequence). V lost 6 bases, J lost 0 bases, and 17 bases lay in between.

This chain joins TRBV10-3 and TRBJ2-3, with a possible D match to TRBD2 (5 bases). The germline gives CDR1 ENHRY, CDR2 SYGVKD. The CDR3 runs to 15 residues. V dropped 6 bases and J dropped 0 bases, with 13 bases sitting between them. The CDR3, as DNA: TGTGCCATCAGCAGGAGGCCCCTGAGCACAGATACGCAGTATTTT. Translating gives CAISRRPLSTDTQYF.

This sequence joins TRBV15 and TRBJ2-1; D is unresolved. The CDR3 loop spans 16 amino acids. The V end lost 2 bases, the J end lost 2 bases, and 13 bases lay between the germline ends. Germline V gene sequence: CDR1 LNHNV, CDR2 YYDKDF (reference sequence). The CDR3 region is CATSRSGLVAYNEQFF. In nucleotides, the CDR3 is TGTGCCACCAGCAGAAGTGGGCTAGTAGCCTACAATGAGCAGTTCTTC. The whole variable domain, remainder taken from reference TRBV15 and TRBJ2-1, is DAMVIQNPRYQVTQFGKPVTLSCSQTLNHNVMYWYQQKSSQAPKLLFHYYDKDFNNEADTPDNFQSRRPNTSFCFLDIRSPGLGDTAMYLCATSRSGLVAYNEQFFGPGTRLTVL.

The chain is built from TRBV14 and TRBJ2-1; D call uncertain. CDR3 length: 13 residues. The germline V and J ends were trimmed by 1 base and 6 bases, with 7 bases remaining between them. CDR1 is SGHDN and CDR2 is FVKESK in the germline V gene. Here the CDR3 DNA reads TGTGCCAGCAGCCAAGTTCTCCGCAATGAGCAGTTCTTC. Encoded protein: CASSQVLRNEQFF.

V usage is TRBV19 and J usage is TRBJ1-3; D is ambiguous. Per the germline V gene, CDR1 is LNHDA and CDR2 is SQIVND (reference sequence). The CDR3 sequence is 15 residues long. The ends were cut back, 3 bases at V and 0 bases at J, with 9 bases in the middle. The CDR3 is CASSMGDVSGNTIYF. As DNA, the CDR3 is TGTGCCAGTAGTATGGGCGACGTCTCTGGAAACACCATATATTTT.

The CDR3 bases are TGTGCCAGCAGCTTCCCGGGACGGAGTAATGAAAAACTGTTTTTT. Encoded protein: CASSFPGRSNEKLFF. The chain recombines TRBV7-2 with TRBJ1-4, with D possibly matching TRBD1 (5 bases). The CDR3 has 15 residues. V was trimmed by 3 bases and J by 4 bases, leaving 12 bases between them. Looked up from germline, CDR1 is SGHTA and CDR2 is FQGNSA.

V gene TRBV2 combines with J gene TRBJ2-2; D is undetermined. Germline CDR1 and CDR2: SNHLY and FYNNEI. CDR3 length equals 11 residues. The ends were cut back, 4 bases at V and 6 bases at J, with 3 bases in the middle. CDR3 DNA sequence: TGTGCCAGCAGTGTGGCCGGGGAGCTGTTTTTT. This translates into CASSVAGELFF. Based on the CDR3 plus reference TRBV2 and TRBJ2-2, the full variable domain is EPEVTQTPSHQVTQMGQEVILRCVPISNHLYFYWYRQILGQKVEFLVSFYNNEISEKSEIFDDQFSVERPDGSNFTLKIRSTKLEDSAMYFCASSVAGELFFGEGSRLTVL.

The V gene is TRBV6-2 or TRBV6-3, the J gene TRBJ2-7; TRBD1 is a possible D gene (6 bases). CDR1 is MNHEY and CDR2 is SVGEGT in the germline V gene. The V and J ends lost 6 bases and 6 bases respectively, with 12 bases between them. This CDR3 has 12 residues. The CDR3 is CASSRLGAEQYF. The CDR3 DNA sequence: TGTGCCAGCAGCCGGCTGGGGGCCGAGCAGTACTTC.

The gene calls are TRBV3-1 (or the pseudogene TRBV3-2) and TRBJ2-5, with 7 positions matching TRBD2. Germline V gene sequence: CDR1 LGHDT, CDR2 YNNKEL (reference sequence). V was pared by 4 bases and J by 7 bases, with 15 bases of the junction left unmatched. This CDR3 has 16 amino acids. The CDR3 sequence: CASSPLMGWGGRTQYF. The CDR3 DNA is TGTGCCAGCAGCCCCCTAATGGGCTGGGGAGGGCGGACCCAGTACTTC.

The chain couples TRBV2 to TRBJ2-2; 12 bases map to TRBD2. V lost 10 bases to trimming and J lost 8 bases; unmatched junction nucleotides: 11. The V gene's germline CDR1 is SNHLY and CDR2 FYNNEI. CDR3 length equals 15 residues. The CDR3 DNA reads as TGTGCCACCCCCAAGACTAGCGGGAGATCTGGGGAGCTGTTTTTT. Translated: CATPKTSGRSGELFF.

The J gene is TRBJ2-1, the V gene TRBV14, with 7 bases lining up with TRBD2. The CDR3 has 14 residues. Unmatched junction bases numbered 9, after V lost 4 bases and J lost 9 bases. Germline V gene lookup returns CDR1 SGHDN and CDR2 FVKESK. The CDR3 reads CASSPSGRQGEQFF. In DNA, the CDR3 is TGTGCCAGCAGCCCATCCGGGAGGCAGGGTGAGCAGTTCTTC. Filled out from reference TRBV14 and TRBJ2-1, the complete variable domain reads EAGVTQFPSHSVIEKGQTVTLRCDPISGHDNLYWYRRVMGKEIKFLLHFVKESKQDESGMPNNRFLAERTGGTYSTLKVQPAELEDSGVYFCASSPSGRQGEQFFGPGTRLTVL.

V is TRBV2 and J is TRBJ1-4; D is unclear. Per the germline V gene, CDR1 is SNHLY and CDR2 is FYNNEI. There are 13 residues in the CDR3. The V gene lost 7 bases and the J gene lost 8 bases, with 14 bases spanning the gap. CDR3 sequence reads: CASTRDKGEKLFF. CDR3 sequence (DNA): TGTGCCAGCACCCGAGATAAAGGGGAAAAACTGTTTTTT.

The chain carries TRBV27 and TRBJ2-7; TRBD2 agrees at 9 bases. This CDR3 region has 17 residues. Unmatched junction bases numbered 15, after V lost 6 bases and J lost 3 bases. The germline V gene has CDR1 MNHEY and CDR2 SMNVEV (reference sequence). CDR3 loop: CASSPWWVASGIYEQYF. The CDR3 region has the DNA TGTGCCAGCAGCCCATGGTGGGTGGCTAGCGGGATCTACGAGCAGTACTTC.

Only one count was recorded for this clone. The rearrangement joins TRBV6-6 to TRBJ2-1, with D tentatively TRBD1 or TRBD2 (6 bases each). Between the trimmed V and J ends, which lost 3 bases and 5 bases, there was a span of 11 bases. In germline, CDR1 is MNHNY, CDR2 SVGAGI (reference sequence). The CDR3 has 14 residues. The CDR3 DNA is TGTGCCAGCAGTTATTCCGGGGGCAACAATGAGCAGTTCTTC. Residues: CASSYSGGNNEQFF.

This chain uses TRBV29-1 with TRBJ2-5; D possibly corresponds to TRBD2 (6 bases). CDR3 length: 13 residues. Per the germline V gene, CDR1 is SQVTM and CDR2 is ANQGSEA. V was trimmed by 1 base and J by 5 bases, leaving 11 bases between them. Here the CDR3 DNA reads TGCAGCGTTGAAGCGGGAGTCTGGGAGACCCAGTACTTC. Translation gives CSVEAGVWETQYF. Looking up the rest from reference TRBV29-1 and TRBJ2-5 gives the full variable domain: SAVISQKPSRDICQRGTSLTIQCQVDSQVTMMFWYRQQPGQSLTLIATANQGSEATYESGFVIDKFPISRPNLTFSTLTVSNMSPEDSSIYLCSVEAGVWETQYFGPGTRLLVL.

The chain recombines TRBV7-9 with TRBJ2-1, with TRBD1 identical over 9 bases. Germline V gene data show CDR1 as SEHNR and CDR2 as FQNEAQ (reference sequence). There are 15 residues in the CDR3. The J segment lost 7 bases and the V segment lost 3 bases, leaving 7 bases of the junction unmatched. CDR3 DNA: TGTGCCAGCAGCTTCCGGGACAGGGCAGAGAATGAGCAGTTCTTC. Amino acid sequence: CASSFRDRAENEQFF.

V usage is TRBV18 and J usage is TRBJ2-2, with TRBD2 matching over 7 bases. The junction had 8 bases not matched to a gene; V was cut back by 3 bases and J by 4 bases. The germline CDR1 and CDR2 sequences are KGHSH and LQKENI. CDR3 length: 16 residues. The CDR3 DNA reads as TGTGCCAGCTCACCGACGACTAGCCCGGGCACCGGGGAGCTGTTTTTT. Translated: CASSPTTSPGTGELFF. The variable domain in full, completed from reference TRBV18 and TRBJ2-2, reads NAGVMQNPRHLVRRRGQEARLRCSPMKGHSHVYWYRQLPEEGLKFMVYLQKENIIDESGMPKERFSAEFPKEGPSILRIQQVVRGDSAAYFCASSPTTSPGTGELFFGEGSRLTVL.

The chain is built from TRBV28 and TRBJ2-3; D might be TRBD1 (6 bases). Looked up from germline, CDR1 is MDHEN and CDR2 is SYDVKM. Trimming removed 7 bases from V and 4 bases from J, with 12 bases in between. This CDR3 region has 13 residues. Here the CDR3 DNA reads TGTGCCAGCAAGGGGCAGGGGCCAGATACGCAGTATTTT. Its translation is CASKGQGPDTQYF.

V usage is TRBV7-8 and J usage is TRBJ1-5; TRBD1 agrees at 8 bases. The CDR3 runs to 17 residues. Unmatched junction bases numbered 13, after V lost 6 bases and J lost 3 bases. Per the germline V gene, CDR1 is SGHVS and CDR2 is FQNEAQ. For the CDR3, the DNA is TGTGCCAGCAGTAAACACGCGGGACAGGCCTACAATCAGCCCCAGCATTTT. Translated: CASSKHAGQAYNQPQHF.